This T cell receptor (beta chain) was sequenced for a study of blood T cells in healthy people across ages. This clonotype has just a few counts. Then a second PCR, running about 6 to 12 cycles, was carried out with a sample-barcoded 5' primer and a J-beta primer mix. One entry per CDR3 protein results from TCRdb running MiXCR on the 5' RACE reads. This table holds about 1.4 million distinct CDR3 sequences, 55% to 75% found once. This CDR3 region has 16 residues. Germline V gene data show CDR1 as ENHRY and CDR2 as SYGVKD. V shed 6 bases, J shed 2 bases, and the junction held 11 bases outside the gene matches.

This sequence joins TRBV10-3 and TRBJ2-3, with 7 bases fitting TRBD2. The origin of this receptor is a man younger than 35 in good health. The sequenced sample consisted of blood. Here the CDR3 reads CAISLMTGGFTDTQYF. The CDR3 nucleotides read TGTGCCATCAGCCTGATGACGGGGGGATTCACAGATACGCAGTATTTT.